This T cell receptor (beta chain) was found in a study of shared clonotypes between healthy human individuals. The V gene end was trimmed by 6 bases and the J gene end by 3 bases; junction bases not matched to a gene: 2. CDR1 is LNHDA, CDR2 SQIVND, per germline (reference sequence). The CDR3 spans 14 residues. Clones were read by immunoSEQ multiplex PCR, and TCRdb kept only the in-frame ones, dropping some. Found here are some 490,000 clones, over 70% of them singletons; the top ten hold about 13%. The sample taken for sequencing was PBMCs. The clonotype originates from a woman between 35 and 50 years old in good health. Some clones in this sample may be carry-over from other donors' samples. V and J are TRBV19 and TRBJ2-2, with 9 bases identical to TRBD1. The CDR3 protein is CASRDRGDTGELFF. CDR3 DNA: TGTGCCAGTAGGGACAGGGGAGACACCGGGGAGCTGTTTTTT.